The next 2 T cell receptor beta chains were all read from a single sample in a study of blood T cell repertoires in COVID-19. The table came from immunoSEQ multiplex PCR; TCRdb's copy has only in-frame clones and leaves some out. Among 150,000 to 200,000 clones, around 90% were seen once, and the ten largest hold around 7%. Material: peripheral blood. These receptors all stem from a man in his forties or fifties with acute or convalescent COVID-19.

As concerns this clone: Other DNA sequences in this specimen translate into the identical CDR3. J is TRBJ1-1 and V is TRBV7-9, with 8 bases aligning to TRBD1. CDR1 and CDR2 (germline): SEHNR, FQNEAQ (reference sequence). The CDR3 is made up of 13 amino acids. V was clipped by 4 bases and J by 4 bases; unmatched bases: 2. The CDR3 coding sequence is TGTGCCAGCAGCTCACAGGGGGGCACTGAAGCTTTCTTT. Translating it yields CASSSQGGTEAFF.

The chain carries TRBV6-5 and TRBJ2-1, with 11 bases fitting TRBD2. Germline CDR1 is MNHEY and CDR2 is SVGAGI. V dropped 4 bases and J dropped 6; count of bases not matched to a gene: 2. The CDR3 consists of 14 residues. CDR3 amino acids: CASSFSGGVNEQFF. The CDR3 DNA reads TGTGCCAGCAGTTTTAGCGGGGGGGTCAATGAGCAGTTCTTC.